These 17 T cell receptor beta chains came from one sample sequenced in a study of blood T cells in healthy people across ages (dated by TCRdb to 2014 to 2015). The method was 5' RACE. The sample was run on an Illumina HiSeq 2500. The second PCR ran for roughly 7 to 11 cycles and used a J-beta primer mix along with a sample-barcoded 5' primer. The public reads were quality trimmed at Q25 with fastp and then assembled into clones with MiXCR by TCRdb, keeping productive beta chains. Rows with a matching CDR3 protein are joined into one entry that keeps the most common DNA and genes. This sample holds over 700,000 distinct CDR3 sequences; approximately 55% were observed only once. Around 41% of the sample comes from the top ten. What was sequenced was blood. Receptors were obtained from a man aged 80 or over in good health.

This chain connects TRBV18 to TRBJ1-1, with D unclear. In germline, CDR1 is KGHSH, CDR2 LQKENI. The CDR3 loop spans 15 amino acids. Trimming stripped 3 bases from V and 3 bases from J, with 14 bases between. CDR3 sequence (DNA): TGTGCCAGCTCACCGAACCTGCGGGCCGACACTGAAGCTTTCTTT. Its translation is CASSPNLRADTEAFF.

V is TRBV18 and J is TRBJ2-1; D call uncertain. Trimming shortened V by 0 bases and J by 7 bases, and 10 bases separated the two germline ends. This CDR3 contains 14 residues. Germline CDR1 reads KGHSH; CDR2 reads LQKENI. This CDR3 is CASSPPARTNEQFF. The CDR3 DNA reads TGTGCCAGCTCACCACCGGCCCGGACGAATGAGCAGTTCTTC.

The J gene is TRBJ2-1, the V gene TRBV4-1; D remains ambiguous. The CDR3 length is 13 residues. Deletions cut 1 base from V and 10 bases from J, with 11 bases between. CDR1 MGHRA and CDR2 YSYEKL come from the germline V gene. CDR3 coding DNA: TGCGCCAGCAGCCAAGTCTACCCCCTAGAGCAGTTCTTC. Residues: CASSQVYPLEQFF.

As regards this clonotype: A read error may produce the germline difference seen at one junction end. The genes are TRBV2 and TRBJ1-6, with TRBD1 matching 8 bases. CDR1 and CDR2 from the germline V gene are SNHLY and FYNNEI. The CDR3 is 17 amino acids. Here the CDR3 reads CASSPSDWDRPNSPLHF. Written as DNA, the CDR3 is TGTGCCAGCAGCCCGAGCGATTGGGACAGGCCTAATTCACCTCTCCACTTT.

CDR3 sequence: CASSLLSETGELFF. The CDR3 nucleotides are TGTGCCAGCAGCTTGCTGTCAGAAACCGGGGAGCTGTTTTTT. The gene calls are TRBV5-6 and TRBJ2-2; D call uncertain. V lost 1 base and J lost 5, with 9 bases in between. The CDR3 length is 14 residues. Germline V CDR1 and CDR2: SGHDT, YYEEEE.

This clonotype has only a few counts. This chain connects TRBV13 to TRBJ2-1; tentative D call: TRBD2 (5 bases). The CDR3 runs 15 residues. V was shortened by 5 bases and J by 5 bases, with 16 bases between the two germline ends. Per the germline V gene, CDR1 is PRHDT and CDR2 is FYEKMQ (reference sequence). The DNA for the CDR3 is TGTGCCAGCAGCCCCCCCGGGGTTGGCGACAATGAGCAGTTCTTC. It yields the protein CASSPPGVGDNEQFF.

The chain combines TRBV28 with TRBJ1-2; D is unclear. Germline V gene sequence: CDR1 MDHEN, CDR2 SYDVKM. Trimming took 6 bases from V and 0 from J, leaving 14 bases between them. The CDR3 is 15 residues long. The CDR3 DNA reads as TGTGCCAGCAGGGTACGAGGAGACGCTAACTATGGCTACACCTTC. This sequence encodes CASRVRGDANYGYTF.

This clonotype was detected only a few times. The V call is TRBV20-1, the J call TRBJ2-1, with D possibly matching TRBD2 (5 bases). The CDR3 totals 14 residues. V gave up 6 bases and J gave up 9 bases, with 21 bases separating them. The germline CDR1 and CDR2 sequences are DFQATT and SNEGSKA (reference sequence). This CDR3 reads CSAPQRSQSGEQFF. In nucleotides, the CDR3 is TGCAGTGCGCCTCAGCGTAGCCAAAGCGGTGAGCAGTTCTTC.

V and J are TRBV28 and TRBJ2-1; the match to TRBD2 covers 9 bases. The CDR3 loop spans 14 amino acids. Germline assignment: CDR1 MDHEN and CDR2 SYDVKM. Trimming cost V 5 bases and J 11 bases; bases outside gene matches: 10. DNA of the CDR3: TGTGCCAGCAGTACCAGGGGTAGCGGGAGAAAGCAGTTCTTC. Amino acids: CASSTRGSGRKQFF.

This clonotype has a handful of counts. The gene calls are TRBV20-1 and TRBJ2-7; D ambiguous. V lost 0 bases to trimming and J lost 0 bases, with 15 bases between them. Germline CDR1 is DFQATT and CDR2 is SNEGSKA (reference sequence). The CDR3 runs 16 residues. The DNA of the CDR3 is TGCAGTGCTAGAGACCCTAAAGGGTCGTTCTCCTACGAGCAGTACTTC. The encoded protein is CSARDPKGSFSYEQYF.

This sequence joins TRBV9 and TRBJ2-3; D perhaps matches TRBD2 (6 bases). Germline assignment: CDR1 SGDLS and CDR2 YYNGEE. This CDR3 has 17 residues. V lost 3 bases and J 5 bases, leaving 22 bases between the germline ends. The CDR3: CASSARTIGRNGDTQYF. Written as DNA, the CDR3 is TGTGCCAGCAGCGCTCGGACTATCGGGAGAAATGGAGATACGCAGTATTTT. Drawing the rest from reference TRBV9 and TRBJ2-3, the complete variable domain is DSGVTQTPKHLITATGQRVTLRCSPRSGDLSVYWYQQSLDQGLQFLIQYYNGEERAKGNILERFSAQQFPDLHSELNLSSLELGDSALYFCASSARTIGRNGDTQYFGPGTRLTVL.

This clonotype was found a few times. The chain links TRBV7-2 to TRBJ2-7; 9 positions agree with TRBD2. Germline CDR1 and CDR2: SGHTA and FQGNSA. The V and J ends lost 5 bases and 2 bases, in that order; junction bases with no gene match: 7. The CDR3 runs to 15 residues. The CDR3 region has the DNA TGTGCCAGCAGCGAATCGACTAGCGGCCCCTACGAGCAGTACTTC. Protein product: CASSESTSGPYEQYF.

This clonotype was seen a handful of times. The rearrangement joins TRBV20-1 to TRBJ1-1, with 10 nucleotides matching TRBD1. Trimming removed 3 bases from V and 1 base from J; junction bases left unmatched: 5. The CDR3 spans 15 residues. The V gene's germline CDR1 is DFQATT and CDR2 SNEGSKA (reference sequence). The CDR3 DNA reads TGCAGTGCTAGGGCGGGACAGGGGACGAACACTGAAGCTTTCTTT. Translated, it gives CSARAGQGTNTEAFF.

The sample holds a few counts of this clonotype. The rearrangement joins TRBV20-1 to TRBJ2-3; D ambiguous. The V and J ends lost 1 base and 1 base respectively, with 12 bases between them. Germline V gene data show CDR1 as DFQATT and CDR2 as SNEGSKA (reference sequence). The CDR3 extends over 15 amino acids. CDR3 region: CSARARIPRTDTQYF. The CDR3 DNA sequence: TGCAGTGCTAGAGCCCGGATTCCCCGCACAGATACGCAGTATTTT.

This sequence joins TRBV7-9 and TRBJ2-5; D gene uncertain. V lost 2 bases and J 11 bases, leaving 15 bases between the germline ends. Germline lookup yields CDR1 SEHNR and CDR2 FQNEAQ (reference sequence). The CDR3 has 13 amino acids. CDR3 coding DNA: TGTGCCAGCAGCTTATCGACGTTCGATGAGCAGTACTTC. Its translation: CASSLSTFDEQYF. Together with reference TRBV7-9 and TRBJ2-5, the CDR3 gives the full variable domain: DTGVSQNPRHKITKRGQNVTFRCDPISEHNRLYWYRQTLGQGPEFLTYFQNEAQLEKSRLLSDRFSAERPKGSFSTLEIQRTEQGDSAMYLCASSLSTFDEQYFGPGTRLLVL.

The table lists this clonotype with a count of one. The chain couples TRBV3-1 to TRBJ1-3; maybe TRBD1 (5 bases). This CDR3 contains 14 residues. The germline V gene encodes CDR1 LGHDT and CDR2 YNNKEL (reference sequence). V was shortened by 8 bases and J by 4 bases, with 15 bases between the two germline ends. CDR3 DNA sequence: TGTGCCAGCGGGGGACCTCTGCGAGGAAACACCATATATTTT. Amino acid sequence: CASGGPLRGNTIYF.

The chain has TRBV6-6 and TRBJ2-3; the D call may be TRBD1 or TRBD2 (5 bases each). V lost 5 bases and J 0 bases, leaving 15 bases between the germline ends. The CDR3 has 16 residues. Per the germline V gene, CDR1 is MNHNY and CDR2 is SVGAGI (reference sequence). CDR3 amino acids: CASSTPTGHSTDTQYF. CDR3 in DNA: TGTGCCAGCAGTACTCCTACGGGGCATAGCACAGATACGCAGTATTTT.